Below are 14 T cell receptor beta chains sequenced from a single sample in a study of cytomegalovirus exposure and HLA in healthy donors. The PCR was carried out with 60 Vbeta primers and 13 Jbeta primers. Sequenced by immunoSEQ multiplex PCR; TCRdb stores in-frame clones only, minus some. The sample records some 170,000 clones, more than 70% being singletons. Sequences were obtained from PBMCs. These receptor sequences come from a man between 60 and 75 years old in good health and CMV-seronegative.

J is TRBJ2-2 and V is TRBV9, with a weak D call TRBD1 (5 bases). With 2 bases removed from V and 5 bases from J, the gap between germline ends came to 16 bases. The germline CDR1 and CDR2 sequences are SGDLS and YYNGEE. The CDR3 has 16 amino acids. CDR3 region: CASSVTDSRWTGELFF. CDR3 nucleotide sequence: TGTGCCAGCAGCGTGACCGACAGTAGGTGGACCGGGGAGCTGTTTTTT.

The V gene is TRBV30, the J gene TRBJ2-2; 9 nucleotides match TRBD1. Germline V gives CDR1 GTSNPN, CDR2 SVGIG (reference sequence). CDR3 size: 15 residues. V lost 7 bases, J lost 6 bases, and 12 bases stayed unmatched. The CDR3 loop reads CASNHRGLRAGELFF. In DNA form, the CDR3 reads TGTGCCTCAAATCACAGGGGGCTGAGGGCCGGGGAGCTGTTTTTT.

J is TRBJ1-2 and V is TRBV6-1; D may be TRBD1 (5 bases). From germline, CDR1 is MNHNS and CDR2 SASEGT. The CDR3 spans 13 residues. Trimming removed 7 bases from V and 0 bases from J, with 9 bases in between. The CDR3 DNA is TGTGCCAGCACATCGGGGGCTAACTATGGCTACACCTTC. Translation gives CASTSGANYGYTF.

The chain is built from TRBV7-2 and TRBJ2-3; the D gene is possibly TRBD2 (6 bases). The CDR3 is 17 residues long. Germline assignment: CDR1 SGHTA and CDR2 FQGNSA. Trimming left V 4 bases short and J 0 bases short, with 17 bases between. In nucleotides, the CDR3 is TGTGCCAGCAGCTACCTACTAGCCGTAGACAGCACAGATACGCAGTATTTT. Protein: CASSYLLAVDSTDTQYF.

The gene calls are TRBV10-3 and TRBJ2-3, with 8 bases fitting TRBD1. The CDR3 runs 14 residues. CDR1 and CDR2 (germline): ENHRY, SYGVKD. With 10 bases clipped from V and 2 bases from J, the junction kept 8 bases outside the gene matches. CDR3 in amino acids: CANRGAVDTDTQYF. CDR3 DNA: TGTGCCAACAGGGGGGCGGTAGACACAGATACGCAGTATTTT.

This chain uses TRBV27 with TRBJ1-2; D is possibly TRBD1 (5 bases). Germline V gives CDR1 MNHEY, CDR2 SMNVEV (reference sequence). V lost 3 bases and J lost 4, with 15 bases in between. The CDR3 sequence is 15 residues long. CDR3 in amino acids: CASSFRQGSTYGYTF. CDR3 DNA sequence: TGTGCCAGCAGTTTTAGGCAGGGCTCTACCTATGGCTACACCTTC.

The V gene is TRBV29-1, the J gene TRBJ1-2; 8 bases line up with TRBD1. Trimming took 6 bases from V and 2 from J; bases not matched to a gene: 5. Per germline, CDR1 SQVTM and CDR2 ANQGSEA. The CDR3 runs 13 residues. The CDR3 reads CSVTDRVNYGYTF. The CDR3 region has the DNA TGCAGCGTAACGGACAGGGTGAACTATGGCTACACCTTC.

The chain joins TRBV6-1 to TRBJ1-6; D uncertain. The CDR3 runs to 12 residues. The V end was cut by 6 bases, the J end by 9 bases, with 9 bases between. Germline V gene data show CDR1 as MNHNS and CDR2 as SASEGT. As DNA, the CDR3 is TGTGCCAGCAGGACGACAAGTTCACCCCTCCACTTT. It translates to CASRTTSSPLHF.

J is TRBJ2-7 and V is TRBV23-1, with D perhaps matching TRBD1 (6 bases). TRBV23-1 is given ORF status, its function remaining uncertain. The CDR3 loop spans 14 amino acids. V was trimmed by 2 bases and J by 2 bases, leaving 10 bases between them. The CDR3 DNA is TGCGCCAGCAGTCAAGGGGACACAACCTACGAGCAGTACTTC. It yields the protein CASSQGDTTYEQYF.

This chain uses TRBV5-3 with TRBJ2-7; possibly TRBD2 for D (6 bases). TRBV5-3 is marked as an open reading frame, function uncertain. V dropped 0 bases and J dropped 3 bases, with 13 bases sitting between them. This CDR3 has 15 amino acids. CDR3 nucleotide sequence: TGTGCCAGAAGCTTGGCGGGGAGGCCTGGCTACGAGCAGTACTTC. This translates into CARSLAGRPGYEQYF.

The CDR3 spells CASSEREGFGELFF. The CDR3 coding sequence is TGTGCCAGCAGTGAGAGGGAGGGGTTCGGGGAGCTGTTTTTT. This chain joins TRBV2 and TRBJ2-2; 7 bases are shared with TRBD2. From germline, CDR1 is SNHLY and CDR2 FYNNEI. The CDR3 spans 14 residues. Trimming cost V 3 bases and J 7 bases; bases outside gene matches: 5. The full variable domain, in which reference TRBV2 and TRBJ2-2 provide the parts outside the CDR3, is EPEVTQTPSHQVTQMGQEVILRCVPISNHLYFYWYRQILGQKVEFLVSFYNNEISEKSEIFDDQFSVERPDGSNFTLKIRSTKLEDSAMYFCASSEREGFGELFFGEGSRLTVL.

This clone was found once. The chain couples TRBV6-5 to TRBJ1-4; D call uncertain. The CDR3 has 12 residues. Germline CDR1 MNHEY, CDR2 SVGAGI. V lost 5 bases and J 6 bases, leaving 7 bases between the germline ends. The CDR3 loop is CASSRPYEKLFF. The DNA for the CDR3 is TGTGCCAGCAGTCGTCCCTATGAAAAACTGTTTTTT.

CDR3 in DNA: TGTGCCAGCAGGAGCGACTCATGGGGCGAGCAGTACTTC. This gives the protein CASRSDSWGEQYF. The chain uses TRBV2 and TRBJ2-5; D call uncertain. The J call may be wrong; the DNA end is better matched by TRBJ2-7. This CDR3 region has 13 residues. The germline V gene has CDR1 SNHLY and CDR2 FYNNEI.

CDR3 DNA: TGTGCCAGCAGCGTAGGCGTGTCGGGGGATACCCAGTACTTC. This codes for CASSVGVSGDTQYF. The chain uses TRBV9 and TRBJ2-5; D possibly corresponds to TRBD2 (6 bases). The germline V and J ends were trimmed by 0 bases and 8 bases, with 14 bases remaining between them. CDR3 length: 14 amino acids. In germline, CDR1 is SGDLS, CDR2 YYNGEE.